These 19 T cell receptor beta chains were all obtained from the same sample, sequenced in a study of shared T cell receptors in the human thymus. Clones were read by immunoSEQ multiplex PCR, and TCRdb kept only the in-frame ones, dropping some. The data hold some 700,000 clones, with around nine tenths observed a single time. This sample was also put to use in a study of human thymus T cells.

The sequenced sample was thymocytes. These receptor sequences come from a boy under three years old with a congenital heart defect.

J is TRBJ1-1 and V is TRBV10-3; 8 bases fit TRBD1. Germline CDR1 is ENHRY and CDR2 is SYGVKD. Losses at the gene ends were 10 bases for V and 4 bases for J; bases not matched to a gene: 17. The CDR3 sequence is 16 residues long. The CDR3 protein is CATHPGQEKPPTEAFF. The CDR3 DNA is TGTGCCACGCATCCGGGACAGGAGAAACCCCCCACTGAAGCTTTCTTT.

The chain uses TRBV4-1 and TRBJ1-1; TRBD1 matches at 8 bases. Germline V gene lookup returns CDR1 MGHRA and CDR2 YSYEKL. The V segment lost 1 base and the J segment 6 bases; nucleotides outside the gene matches: 16. The length of the CDR3 is 18 residues. CDR3 nucleotides: TGCGCCAGCAGCCAAGTCGAAAGGACAGGGAAAGAGGGGCCTGAAGCTTTCTTT. It codes for CASSQVERTGKEGPEAFF.

The rearrangement uses TRBV10-3 and TRBJ2-3; 10 nucleotides match TRBD2. CDR1 and CDR2 from the germline V gene are ENHRY and SYGVKD. The V gene end was trimmed by 2 bases and the J gene end by 0 bases; junction bases not matched to a gene: 8. This CDR3 has 18 amino acids. CDR3 sequence: CAISEGDSGRPSTDTQYF. The CDR3 DNA reads TGTGCCATCAGTGAGGGTGATAGCGGGAGGCCGAGCACAGATACGCAGTATTTT.

The chain employs TRBV6-5 and TRBJ1-2; D is perhaps TRBD1 (5 bases). CDR3 length equals 15 residues. CDR1 is MNHEY, CDR2 SVGAGI, per germline. Trimming pared 0 bases from V and 6 bases from J, leaving 14 bases between. CDR3 DNA sequence: TGTGCCAGCAGTTACTCGGGTTTGGGGGGAAATGGCTACACCTTC. Translating it yields CASSYSGLGGNGYTF.

The genes are TRBV27 and TRBJ2-7, with D possibly being TRBD1 (5 bases). This CDR3 is 13 amino acids long. Trimming stripped 6 bases from V and 6 bases from J, with 15 bases between. In germline, CDR1 is MNHEY, CDR2 SMNVEV (reference sequence). CDR3 loop: CASRGQGAVEQYF. DNA of the CDR3: TGTGCCAGCAGGGGGCAGGGTGCGGTCGAGCAGTACTTC.

V gene TRBV15 combines with J gene TRBJ1-2; 9 nucleotides match TRBD1. Per germline, CDR1 LNHNV and CDR2 YYDKDF (reference sequence). CDR3 length: 16 amino acids. Germline trimming cut 2 bases from V and 0 bases from J; bases unmatched to any gene: 4. The CDR3 coding sequence is TGTGCCACCAGCAGAAAGGGACAGGGAGCTAACTATGGCTACACCTTC. It specifies CATSRKGQGANYGYTF.

The rearrangement joins TRBV30 to TRBJ2-3; 7 bases are shared with TRBD1. The trim removed 4 bases at V and 11 bases at J, leaving 12 bases unmatched. From germline, CDR1 is GTSNPN and CDR2 SVGIG (reference sequence). This CDR3 comprises 13 residues. CDR3 bases: TGTGCCTGGAACCCCGTCGGGGCAGGGGGGCAGTATTTT. Protein product: CAWNPVGAGGQYF.

V usage is TRBV28 and J usage is TRBJ2-4; TRBD2 matches at 12 bases. CDR1 MDHEN and CDR2 SYDVKM come from the germline V gene. V gave up 8 bases and J gave up 0 bases; unmatched junction bases: 11. The CDR3 consists of 18 residues. The CDR3, as DNA: TGTGCCAGCCGAAAAGGACTAGCGGGACTCTTAGCCAAAAACATTCAGTACTTC. Its protein product is CASRKGLAGLLAKNIQYF.

About this clone: Other DNA sequences in the sample encode the same CDR3. The chain joins TRBV9 to TRBJ2-1; 7 positions agree with TRBD1. Germline trimming cut 2 bases from V and 0 bases from J; bases unmatched to any gene: 2. The length of the CDR3 is 15 residues. CDR1 is SGDLS, CDR2 YYNGEE, per germline. The CDR3 region is CASSVRQGSYNEQFF. The CDR3 coding sequence is TGTGCCAGCAGCGTGAGACAGGGCTCCTACAATGAGCAGTTCTTC.

This chain connects TRBV7-9 to TRBJ1-4; 7 bases are shared with TRBD1. Germline assignment: CDR1 SEHNR and CDR2 FQNEAQ (reference sequence). V dropped 5 bases and J dropped 4; count of bases not matched to a gene: 4. CDR3 length equals 14 residues. DNA of the CDR3: TGTGCCAGCAGCCGTCGGGACAGTAATGAAAAACTGTTTTTT. Translated: CASSRRDSNEKLFF.

The chain joins TRBV28 to TRBJ2-5; D not resolved. Deletions cut 7 bases from V and 11 bases from J, with 17 bases between. Germline assignment: CDR1 MDHEN and CDR2 SYDVKM. This CDR3 has 12 residues. The CDR3 here is CASNTTRLTQYF. DNA for the CDR3: TGTGCCAGCAACACGACCCGACTCACGCAGTACTTC.

V is TRBV4-2 and J is TRBJ1-5; no clear D. Germline assignment: CDR1 LGHNA and CDR2 YNFKEQ. There are 14 residues in the CDR3. The V end was cut by 1 base, the J end by 4 bases, with 8 bases between. This CDR3 reads CASSQAAGNQPQHF. CDR3 bases: TGTGCCAGCAGCCAAGCGGCGGGGAATCAGCCCCAGCATTTT.

This sequence joins TRBV15 and TRBJ1-1; D is ambiguous. The CDR3 covers 17 residues. The V end was cut by 3 bases, the J end by 0 bases, with 17 bases between. Looked up from germline, CDR1 is LNHNV and CDR2 is YYDKDF (reference sequence). CDR3 protein: CATSSPLLWAMNTEAFF. In DNA form, the CDR3 reads TGTGCCACCAGCAGCCCCCTTTTATGGGCCATGAACACTGAAGCTTTCTTT.

V and J are TRBV2 and TRBJ1-4; TRBD1 matches 7 bases. Germline values: CDR1 SNHLY, CDR2 FYNNEI. The CDR3 extends over 16 amino acids. V lost 5 bases and J lost 1; bases outside the gene matches: 7. The CDR3 DNA is TGTGCCAGCAGTCCCGACAGGGAGGTAACTAATGAAAAACTGTTTTTT. As protein: CASSPDREVTNEKLFF.

V is TRBV5-5 and J is TRBJ2-7, with D perhaps TRBD2 (5 bases). Germline lookup yields CDR1 SGHKS and CDR2 YYEKEE (reference sequence). CDR3 length: 14 residues. Trimming shortened V by 3 bases and J by 0 bases, and 10 bases separated the two germline ends. CDR3 nucleotide sequence: TGTGCCAGCAGCTGGACTGGGAGCTCCTACGAGCAGTACTTC. Amino acid sequence: CASSWTGSSYEQYF. The full variable domain, its missing parts supplied by reference TRBV5-5 and TRBJ2-7, is DAGVTQSPTHLIKTRGQQVTLRCSPISGHKSVSWYQQVLGQGPQFIFQYYEKEERGRGNFPDRFSARQFPNYSSELNVNALLLGDSALYLCASSWTGSSYEQYFGPGTRLTVT.

J is TRBJ2-7 and V is TRBV7-2; 7 bases align to TRBD2. V dropped 5 bases and J dropped 3; count of bases not matched to a gene: 10. This CDR3 is built from 15 residues. CDR1 and CDR2 (germline): SGHTA, FQGNSA. CDR3 bases: TGTGCCAGCAGCCGCCCGACGGGGGAGGGCTACGAGCAGTACTTC. This translates into CASSRPTGEGYEQYF.

The chain joins TRBV30 to TRBJ1-2, with D possibly being TRBD1 (6 bases). CDR3 size: 12 residues. Germline CDR1 is GTSNPN and CDR2 is SVGIG (reference sequence). The chain's CDR3 is CSQGPPNYGYTF. The CDR3, as DNA: TGTTCTCAGGGGCCCCCTAACTATGGCTACACCTTC.

The gene calls are TRBV7-2 and TRBJ1-5; TRBD1 agrees at 8 bases. The V segment lost 4 bases and the J segment 5 bases; nucleotides outside the gene matches: 10. The CDR3 consists of 16 residues. From germline, CDR1 is SGHTA and CDR2 FQGNSA. The CDR3 nucleotides are TGTGCCAGCAGCTCGGAACCGGGACAGGAGGATCAGCCCCAGCATTTT. Protein: CASSSEPGQEDQPQHF.

V usage is TRBV18 and J usage is TRBJ1-4, with D possibly being TRBD1 (6 bases). The CDR3 extends over 15 amino acids. Germline V gene sequence: CDR1 KGHSH, CDR2 LQKENI. Trimming took off 4 bases at V and 3 bases at J, with 12 bases between the two ends. CDR3 region: CASSRGQPSNEKLFF. The CDR3 region has the DNA TGTGCCAGCTCACGCGGACAGCCCTCTAATGAAAAACTGTTTTTT.